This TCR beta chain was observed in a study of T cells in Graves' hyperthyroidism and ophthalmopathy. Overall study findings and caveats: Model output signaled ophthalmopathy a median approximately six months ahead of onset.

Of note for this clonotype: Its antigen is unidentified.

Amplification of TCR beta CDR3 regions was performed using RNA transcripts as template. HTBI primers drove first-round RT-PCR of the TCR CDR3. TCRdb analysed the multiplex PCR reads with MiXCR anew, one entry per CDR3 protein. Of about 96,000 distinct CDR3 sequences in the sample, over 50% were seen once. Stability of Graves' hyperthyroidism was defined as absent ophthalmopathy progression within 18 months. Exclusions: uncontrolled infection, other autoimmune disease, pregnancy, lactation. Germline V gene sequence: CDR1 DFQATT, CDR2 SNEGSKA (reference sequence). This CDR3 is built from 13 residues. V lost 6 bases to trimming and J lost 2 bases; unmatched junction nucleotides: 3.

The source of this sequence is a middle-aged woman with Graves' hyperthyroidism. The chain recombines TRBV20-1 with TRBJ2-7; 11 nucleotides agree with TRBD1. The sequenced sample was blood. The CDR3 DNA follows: TGCAGTGCCGAGGGACAGGGGGCCTACGAGCAGTACTTC. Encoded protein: CSAEGQGAYEQYF.